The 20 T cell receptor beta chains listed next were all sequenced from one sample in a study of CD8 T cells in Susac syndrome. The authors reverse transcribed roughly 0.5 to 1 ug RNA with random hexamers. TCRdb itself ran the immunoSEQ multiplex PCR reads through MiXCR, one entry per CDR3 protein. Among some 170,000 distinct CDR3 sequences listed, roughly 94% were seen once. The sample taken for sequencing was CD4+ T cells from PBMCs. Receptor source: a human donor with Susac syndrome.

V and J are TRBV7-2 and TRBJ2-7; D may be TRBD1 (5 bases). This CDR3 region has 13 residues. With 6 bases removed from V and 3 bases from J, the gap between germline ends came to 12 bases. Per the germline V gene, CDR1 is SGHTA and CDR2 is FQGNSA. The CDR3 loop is CASSYQGFYEQYF. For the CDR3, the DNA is TGTGCCAGCAGTTATCAGGGTTTCTACGAGCAGTACTTC.

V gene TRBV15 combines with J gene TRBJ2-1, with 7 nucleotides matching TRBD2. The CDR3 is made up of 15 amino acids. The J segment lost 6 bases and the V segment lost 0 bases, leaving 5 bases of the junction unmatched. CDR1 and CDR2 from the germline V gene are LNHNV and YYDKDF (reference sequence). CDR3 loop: CATSRDPTSVNEQFF. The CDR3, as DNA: TGTGCCACCAGCAGAGACCCTACTAGCGTCAATGAGCAGTTCTTC.

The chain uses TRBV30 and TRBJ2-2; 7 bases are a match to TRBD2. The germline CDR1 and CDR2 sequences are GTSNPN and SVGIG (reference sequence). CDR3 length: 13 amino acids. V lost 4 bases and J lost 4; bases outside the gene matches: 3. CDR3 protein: CAWTSGLTGELFF. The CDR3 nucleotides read TGTGCCTGGACTAGCGGACTCACCGGGGAGCTGTTTTTT.

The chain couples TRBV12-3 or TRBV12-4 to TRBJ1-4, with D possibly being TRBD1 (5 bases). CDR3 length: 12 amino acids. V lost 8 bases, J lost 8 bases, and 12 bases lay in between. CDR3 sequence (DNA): TGTGCCAGCGGCCAGGGTGGCGAAAAACTGTTTTTT. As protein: CASGQGGEKLFF.

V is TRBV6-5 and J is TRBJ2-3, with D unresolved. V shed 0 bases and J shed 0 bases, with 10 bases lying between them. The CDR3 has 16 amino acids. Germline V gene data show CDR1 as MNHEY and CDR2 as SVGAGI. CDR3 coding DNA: TGTGCCAGCAGTTACTCGAGACCCATCAGCACAGATACGCAGTATTTT. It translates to CASSYSRPISTDTQYF.

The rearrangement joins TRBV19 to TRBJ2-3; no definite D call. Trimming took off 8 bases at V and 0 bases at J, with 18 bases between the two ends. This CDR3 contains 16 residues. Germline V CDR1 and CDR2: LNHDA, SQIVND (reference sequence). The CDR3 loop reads CASSTDRARSTDTQYF. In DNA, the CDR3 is TGTGCCAGTTCTACCGACCGGGCCCGAAGCACAGATACGCAGTATTTT.

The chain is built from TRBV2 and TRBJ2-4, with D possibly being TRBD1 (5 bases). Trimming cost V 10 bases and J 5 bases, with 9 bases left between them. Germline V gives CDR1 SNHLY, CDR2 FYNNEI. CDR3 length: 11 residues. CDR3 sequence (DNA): TGTGCCATCAGGGTCCAAAACATTCAGTACTTC. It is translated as CAIRVQNIQYF.

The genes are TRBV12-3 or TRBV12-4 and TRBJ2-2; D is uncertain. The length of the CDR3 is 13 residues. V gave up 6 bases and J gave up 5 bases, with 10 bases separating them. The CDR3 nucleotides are TGTGCCAGCAGACTTCGCGCGACCGGGGAGCTGTTTTTT. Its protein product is CASRLRATGELFF.

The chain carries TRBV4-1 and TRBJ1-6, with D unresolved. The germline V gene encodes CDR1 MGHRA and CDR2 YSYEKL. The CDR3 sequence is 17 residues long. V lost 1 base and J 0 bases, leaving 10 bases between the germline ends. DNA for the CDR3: TGCGCCAGCAGCCAAGTAGAACAGAACTCCTATAATTCACCCCTCCACTTT. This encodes CASSQVEQNSYNSPLHF.

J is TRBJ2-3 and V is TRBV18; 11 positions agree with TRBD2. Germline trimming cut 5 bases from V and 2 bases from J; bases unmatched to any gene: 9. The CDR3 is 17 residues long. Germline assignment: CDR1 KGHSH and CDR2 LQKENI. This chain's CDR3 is CASSSRLAGQSTDTQYF. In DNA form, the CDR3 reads TGTGCCAGCTCATCGAGACTAGCGGGGCAATCCACAGATACGCAGTATTTT. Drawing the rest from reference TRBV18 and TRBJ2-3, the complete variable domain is NAGVMQNPRHLVRRRGQEARLRCSPMKGHSHVYWYRQLPEEGLKFMVYLQKENIIDESGMPKERFSAEFPKEGPSILRIQQVVRGDSAAYFCASSSRLAGQSTDTQYFGPGTRLTVL.

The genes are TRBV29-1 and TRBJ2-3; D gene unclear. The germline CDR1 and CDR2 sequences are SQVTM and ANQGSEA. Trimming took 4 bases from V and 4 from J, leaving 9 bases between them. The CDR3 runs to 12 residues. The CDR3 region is CSVGPGPDTQYF. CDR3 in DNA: TGCAGCGTTGGCCCCGGCCCAGATACGCAGTATTTT.

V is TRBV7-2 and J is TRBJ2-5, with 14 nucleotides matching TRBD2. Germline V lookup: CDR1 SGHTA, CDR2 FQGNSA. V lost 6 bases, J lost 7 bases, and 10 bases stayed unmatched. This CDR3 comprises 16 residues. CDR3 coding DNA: TGTGCCAGCAGTCGGACTAGCGGGGGGTACTCGGGGACCCAGTACTTC. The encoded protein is CASSRTSGGYSGTQYF.

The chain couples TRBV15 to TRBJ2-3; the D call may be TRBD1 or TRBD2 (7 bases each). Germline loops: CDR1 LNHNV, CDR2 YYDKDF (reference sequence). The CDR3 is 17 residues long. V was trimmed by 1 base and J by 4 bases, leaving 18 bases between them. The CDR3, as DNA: TGTGCCACCAGCAGAGTGGAAGGGGAGGGGGCGGCAGATACGCAGTATTTT. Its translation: CATSRVEGEGAADTQYF.

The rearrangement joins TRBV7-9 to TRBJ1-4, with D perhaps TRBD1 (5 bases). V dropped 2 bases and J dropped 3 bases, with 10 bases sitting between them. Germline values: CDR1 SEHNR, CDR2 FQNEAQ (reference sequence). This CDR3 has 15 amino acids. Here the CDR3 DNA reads TGTGCCAGCAGCTTAAAGCGACAGCCTAATGAAAAACTGTTTTTT. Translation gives CASSLKRQPNEKLFF.

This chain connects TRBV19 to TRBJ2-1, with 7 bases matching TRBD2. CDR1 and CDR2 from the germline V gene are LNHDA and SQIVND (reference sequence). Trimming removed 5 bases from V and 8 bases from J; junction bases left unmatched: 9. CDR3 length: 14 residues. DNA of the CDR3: TGTGCCAGTAGTCCTAGCGGACCTTATTATGAGCAGTTCTTC. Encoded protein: CASSPSGPYYEQFF.

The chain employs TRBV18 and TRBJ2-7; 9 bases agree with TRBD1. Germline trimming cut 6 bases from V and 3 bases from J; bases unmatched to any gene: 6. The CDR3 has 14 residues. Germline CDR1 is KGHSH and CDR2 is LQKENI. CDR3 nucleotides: TGTGCCAGCTCGTCCGGGACAGGGAACTACGAGCAGTACTTC. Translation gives CASSSGTGNYEQYF.

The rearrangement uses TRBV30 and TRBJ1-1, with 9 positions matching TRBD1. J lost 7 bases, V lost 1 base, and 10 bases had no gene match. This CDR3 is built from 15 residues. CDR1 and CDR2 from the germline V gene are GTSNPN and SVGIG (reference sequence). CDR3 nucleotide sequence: TGTGCCTGGAGTGGGGGGGGGACAGGGAGTTTTGAAGCTTTCTTT. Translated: CAWSGGGTGSFEAFF. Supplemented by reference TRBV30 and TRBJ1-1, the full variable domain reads SQTIHQWPATLVQPVGSPLSLECTVEGTSNPNLYWYRQAAGRGLQLLFYSVGIGQISSEVPQNLSASRPQDRQFILSSKKLLLSDSGFYLCAWSGGGTGSFEAFFGQGTRLTVV.

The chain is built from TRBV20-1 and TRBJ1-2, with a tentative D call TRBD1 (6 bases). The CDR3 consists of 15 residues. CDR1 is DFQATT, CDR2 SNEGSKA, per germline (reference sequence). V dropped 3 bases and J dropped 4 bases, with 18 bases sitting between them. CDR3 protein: CSASRDLQGPYGYTF. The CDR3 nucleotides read TGCAGTGCTAGCCGAGACCTACAGGGACCCTATGGCTACACCTTC.

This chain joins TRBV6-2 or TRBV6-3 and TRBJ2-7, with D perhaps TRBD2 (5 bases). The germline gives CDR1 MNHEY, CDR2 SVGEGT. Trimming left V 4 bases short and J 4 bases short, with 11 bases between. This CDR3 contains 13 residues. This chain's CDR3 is CASSSSKQYEQYF. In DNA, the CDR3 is TGTGCCAGCAGTTCTAGCAAACAATACGAGCAGTACTTC.

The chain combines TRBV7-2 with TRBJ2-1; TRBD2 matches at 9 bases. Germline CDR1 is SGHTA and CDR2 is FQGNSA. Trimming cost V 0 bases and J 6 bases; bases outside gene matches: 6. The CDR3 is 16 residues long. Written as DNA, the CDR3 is TGTGCCAGCAGCTTAGCAGGTAGCGGGGGCCTCAATGAGCAGTTCTTC. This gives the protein CASSLAGSGGLNEQFF.